A single sample gave rise to the 20 T cell receptor beta chains below, sequenced in a study of blood T cell repertoires in COVID-19. Produced via immunoSEQ multiplex PCR; TCRdb's table is partial and in-frame only. The data contain 290,000 or so clones, 85% of them seen just once; the ten biggest clones take up around 5.5%. The source material was peripheral blood. The source is a middle-aged man with active or convalescent COVID-19.

V and J are TRBV30 and TRBJ2-5; 11 bases are shared with TRBD2. The CDR3 contains 14 residues. The germline V gene encodes CDR1 GTSNPN and CDR2 SVGIG (reference sequence). Trimming removed 4 bases from V and 6 bases from J; junction bases left unmatched: 7. As DNA, the CDR3 is TGTGCCTGGATTAGCGGGAGGGCAGGGAAGACCCAGTACTTC. Translated: CAWISGRAGKTQYF. The whole variable domain, filled in from reference TRBV30 and TRBJ2-5, reads SQTIHQWPATLVQPVGSPLSLECTVEGTSNPNLYWYRQAAGRGLQLLFYSVGIGQISSEVPQNLSASRPQDRQFILSSKKLLLSDSGFYLCAWISGRAGKTQYFGPGTRLLVL.

The V call is TRBV24-1, the J call TRBJ1-5; 8 bases line up with TRBD1. Germline CDR1 is KGHDR and CDR2 is SFDVKD. This CDR3 is built from 15 residues. Germline trimming cut 4 bases from V and 5 bases from J; bases unmatched to any gene: 6. The DNA for the CDR3 is TGTGCCACCAGTGAAGCAGGGACAGGATATCAGCCCCAGCATTTT. The encoded protein is CATSEAGTGYQPQHF.

The genes are TRBV29-1 and TRBJ2-7, with 7 bases that match TRBD1. Germline values: CDR1 SQVTM, CDR2 ANQGSEA. The trim removed 6 bases at V and 2 bases at J, leaving 10 bases unmatched. This CDR3 has 14 residues. The CDR3 is CSVTRQGSAYEQYF. Here the CDR3 DNA reads TGCAGCGTCACGCGACAGGGTTCGGCCTACGAGCAGTACTTC.

The J gene is TRBJ2-5, the V gene TRBV6-5; weak D call: TRBD1 (7 bases). This CDR3 comprises 14 residues. Germline values: CDR1 MNHEY, CDR2 SVGAGI. Trimming pared 6 bases from V and 2 bases from J, leaving 13 bases between. The CDR3 sequence is CASREGQLQETQYF. CDR3 nucleotides: TGTGCCAGCAGGGAGGGACAGCTACAAGAGACCCAGTACTTC.

This clone occurred once. The genes are TRBV7-3 and TRBJ2-2, with D tentatively TRBD1 (5 bases). The CDR3 spans 16 residues. Trimming cost V 5 bases and J 1 base, with 14 bases left between them. The germline gives CDR1 SGHTA, CDR2 FQGTGA. The CDR3 DNA reads TGTGCCAGCAGCCCCACAGGCGCCCAGAACACCGGGGAGCTGTTTTTT. Its translation is CASSPTGAQNTGELFF.

V and J are TRBV7-8 and TRBJ1-5; TRBD1 matches at 8 bases. Germline CDR1 SGHVS, CDR2 FQNEAQ. With 5 bases clipped from V and 6 bases from J, the junction kept 12 bases outside the gene matches. This CDR3 has 16 residues. CDR3 DNA sequence: TGTGCCAGCAGCCGGATAACAGGGGGACGAATTCAGCCCCAGCATTTT. It specifies CASSRITGGRIQPQHF. Variable domain in full (rest from reference TRBV7-8 and TRBJ1-5): GAGVSQSPRYKVAKRGQDVALRCDPISGHVSLFWYQQALGQGPEFLTYFQNEAQLDKSGLPSDRFFAERPEGSVSTLKIQRTQQEDSAVYLCASSRITGGRIQPQHFGDGTRLSIL.

The V gene is TRBV11-1, the J gene TRBJ1-1, with D hard to call. CDR3 length: 12 amino acids. V was trimmed by 6 bases and J by 5 bases, leaving 10 bases between them. Germline CDR1 SGHAT, CDR2 FQDESV (reference sequence). CDR3 sequence: CASRQLWTEAFF. CDR3 nucleotides: TGTGCCAGCAGGCAACTCTGGACTGAAGCTTTCTTT.

The chain combines TRBV7-9 with TRBJ2-7, with TRBD1 matching over 7 bases. V lost 5 bases to trimming and J lost 3 bases; unmatched junction nucleotides: 7. CDR3 length equals 14 residues. Germline V gene sequence: CDR1 SEHNR, CDR2 FQNEAQ (reference sequence). The CDR3 DNA reads TGTGCCAGCAGCCAAACCGGGACAGACTACGAGCAGTACTTC. Its translation: CASSQTGTDYEQYF. The variable domain in full, completed from reference TRBV7-9 and TRBJ2-7, reads DTGVSQNPRHKITKRGQNVTFRCDPISEHNRLYWYRQTLGQGPEFLTYFQNEAQLEKSRLLSDRFSAERPKGSFSTLEIQRTEQGDSAMYLCASSQTGTDYEQYFGPGTRLTVT.

The CDR3 here is CASSDAGGFYEQYF. Here the CDR3 DNA reads TGTGCCAGCAGTGACGCAGGGGGCTTTTACGAGCAGTACTTC. The chain carries TRBV6-1 and TRBJ2-7, with 8 bases matching TRBD1. This CDR3 spans 14 amino acids. Germline loops: CDR1 MNHNS, CDR2 SASEGT. The V segment lost 3 bases and the J segment 4 bases; nucleotides outside the gene matches: 5.

The CDR3 region has the DNA TGTGCCAGCAGCCATCCTTCGATGGGGACAGTCACAGATACGCAGTATTTT. Protein sequence: CASSHPSMGTVTDTQYF. The V gene is TRBV7-9, the J gene TRBJ2-3, with TRBD1 matching 7 bases. The germline V gene has CDR1 SEHNR and CDR2 FQNEAQ (reference sequence). J gave up 2 bases and V 5 bases, and 13 bases lay outside the gene matches. CDR3 length: 17 amino acids.

The chain employs TRBV3-1 (or the pseudogene TRBV3-2) and TRBJ1-2; TRBD1 is a possible D gene (6 bases). V gave up 5 bases and J gave up 7 bases, with 14 bases separating them. The CDR3 spans 13 residues. Germline loops: CDR1 LGHDT, CDR2 YNNKEL (reference sequence). The DNA of the CDR3 is TGTGCCAGCAGCTTACAGGGTATGGGTGGCTACACCTTC. Translated, it gives CASSLQGMGGYTF.

V and J are TRBV28 and TRBJ2-5; 7 bases line up with TRBD2. The germline V gene has CDR1 MDHEN and CDR2 SYDVKM. Trimming removed 4 bases from V and 0 bases from J; junction bases left unmatched: 11. This CDR3 region has 17 residues. As DNA, the CDR3 is TGTGCCAGCAGTTCCAATGGGGCTAGCGGAAACCAAGAGACCCAGTACTTC. As protein: CASSSNGASGNQETQYF.

This clone was seen just once. This chain links TRBV25-1 with TRBJ2-7; 7 nucleotides match TRBD1. Germline CDR1 reads MGHDK; CDR2 reads SYGVNS. This CDR3 region has 14 residues. V shed 9 bases and J 1 base; nucleotides not matched to a gene: 9. The CDR3 region is CASSSRTGSYEQYF. As DNA, the CDR3 is TGTGCCAGTTCCTCCAGGACAGGATCCTACGAGCAGTACTTC.

The chain has TRBV7-9 and TRBJ1-1; the match to TRBD1 covers 9 bases. Unmatched junction bases numbered 11, after V lost 4 bases and J lost 5 bases. Germline V gene lookup returns CDR1 SEHNR and CDR2 FQNEAQ (reference sequence). This CDR3 contains 16 residues. CDR3 nucleotide sequence: TGTGCCAGCAGCTCCCCACAGGGGGCGCGTTATACTGAAGCTTTCTTT. Amino acids: CASSSPQGARYTEAFF.

The gene calls are TRBV28 and TRBJ2-7; weak D call: TRBD1 (5 bases). V dropped 3 bases and J dropped 1 base, with 7 bases sitting between them. The CDR3 contains 13 residues. Germline CDR1 is MDHEN and CDR2 is SYDVKM. The CDR3 bases are TGTGCCAGCAGTTTGGACACTTCCTACGAGCAGTACTTC. Encoded protein: CASSLDTSYEQYF.

The chain couples TRBV2 to TRBJ1-1; 7 bases match TRBD1. This CDR3 comprises 13 residues. V lost 7 bases and J lost 4; bases outside the gene matches: 6. The germline V gene encodes CDR1 SNHLY and CDR2 FYNNEI. The CDR3 sequence: CASIRQGGTEAFF. CDR3 DNA: TGTGCCAGCATCCGACAGGGAGGCACTGAAGCTTTCTTT.

This clone was observed once. The chain uses TRBV5-1 and TRBJ1-2; 7 bases fit TRBD1. Trimming cost V 4 bases and J 0 bases; bases outside gene matches: 12. Germline assignment: CDR1 SGHRS and CDR2 YFSETQ. The CDR3 has 17 amino acids. The CDR3 bases are TGCGCCAGCAGCCTACGACAGGGCACCCTGGCTAACTATGGCTACACCTTC. This translates into CASSLRQGTLANYGYTF.

This clone was detected once. The rearrangement links TRBV4-3 to TRBJ1-2; no definite D call. CDR3 length equals 18 residues. The V gene's germline CDR1 is LGHNA and CDR2 YSLEER. V was trimmed by 0 bases and J by 4 bases, leaving 21 bases between them. The CDR3 loop reads CASSQDASRVSYGYGYTF. Here the CDR3 DNA reads TGCGCCAGCAGCCAAGACGCATCCCGGGTCTCCTACGGCTATGGCTACACCTTC.

V usage is TRBV7-6 and J usage is TRBJ1-1; D is ambiguous. The V end was cut by 0 bases, the J end by 1 base, with 12 bases between. Germline CDR1 SGHVS, CDR2 FNYEAQ. The CDR3 runs to 16 residues. The CDR3 loop reads CASSLAGNSRNTEAFF. CDR3 bases: TGTGCCAGCAGCTTAGCCGGGAACTCCCGGAACACTGAAGCTTTCTTT.

This clone appeared a few times. The CDR3 spells CASSYSKRDSPLHF. CDR3 DNA sequence: TGTGCCAGCAGTTACTCGAAGAGGGATTCACCCCTCCACTTT. This chain uses TRBV6-6 with TRBJ1-6; D is unresolved. The V gene lost 0 bases and the J gene lost 8 bases, with 8 bases spanning the gap. Germline lookup yields CDR1 MNHNY and CDR2 SVGAGI (reference sequence). This CDR3 contains 14 residues.